The 15 T cell receptor beta chains in this list originate from one sample, sequenced in a study of blood T cell repertoires in COVID-19. Profiling relied on immunoSEQ multiplex PCR, and the TCRdb table lists in-frame clones only, not all of them. The sample gives fewer than 200,000 clones, roughly four fifths of which show up once; less than 10% is in the top ten. Input material: peripheral blood. The receptor set was obtained from a woman aged 70-85 years with COVID-19, enrolled during active disease.

In its sample, this clone was seen many times. The chain carries TRBV28 and TRBJ2-1, with D uncertain. Germline V lookup: CDR1 MDHEN, CDR2 SYDVKM. The V end was cut by 5 bases, the J end by 10 bases, with 9 bases between. The CDR3 length is 11 residues. This chain's CDR3 is CASSPSEEQFF. In nucleotides, the CDR3 is TGTGCCAGCAGTCCCTCGGAGGAGCAGTTCTTC.

V is TRBV7-2 and J is TRBJ2-1; TRBD2 might be the D (6 bases). The germline V gene encodes CDR1 SGHTA and CDR2 FQGNSA. V lost 3 bases and J lost 0, with 12 bases in between. The CDR3 length is 16 residues. Written as DNA, the CDR3 is TGTGCCAGCAGCTTGCGGGGCGCAGTCTCCTACAATGAGCAGTTCTTC. Translation gives CASSLRGAVSYNEQFF.

J is TRBJ1-2 and V is TRBV11-2; maybe TRBD1 (6 bases). There are 19 residues in the CDR3. Looked up from germline, CDR1 is SGHAT and CDR2 is FQNNGV. V lost 4 bases to trimming and J lost 2 bases, with 26 bases between them. The CDR3 DNA is TGTGCCAGCAGCTCCTTTCCCGGGGGGCCCCCTGGAGGGAACTATGGCTACACCTTC. Translation: CASSSFPGGPPGGNYGYTF.

The V call is TRBV2, the J call TRBJ2-7; 16 bases fit TRBD2. This CDR3 spans 17 amino acids. V was pared by 6 bases and J by 2 bases, with 7 bases of the junction left unmatched. Looked up from germline, CDR1 is SNHLY and CDR2 is FYNNEI. The CDR3 loop reads CASRTGTSGRAPYEQYF. CDR3 DNA sequence: TGTGCCAGCAGAACCGGGACTAGCGGGAGGGCCCCCTACGAGCAGTACTTC.

This clone was observed at least ten times. V is TRBV20-1 and J is TRBJ1-1; 7 bases are a match to TRBD1. This CDR3 is built from 11 residues. The germline V gene encodes CDR1 DFQATT and CDR2 SNEGSKA (reference sequence). V lost 6 bases to trimming and J lost 6 bases; unmatched junction nucleotides: 4. This chain's CDR3 is CSAQGGPEAFF. For the CDR3, the DNA is TGCAGTGCCCAGGGGGGTCCTGAAGCTTTCTTT.

This rearrangement joins TRBV6-5 to TRBJ1-2, with D maybe TRBD1 (6 bases). Trimming removed 7 bases from V and 2 bases from J, with 17 bases in between. This CDR3 is built from 15 residues. Germline assignment: CDR1 MNHEY and CDR2 SVGAGI. The CDR3 sequence: CASTDPGGANYGYTF. The CDR3 DNA reads as TGTGCCAGCACCGACCCGGGGGGCGCCAACTATGGCTACACCTTC.

The chain couples TRBV19 to TRBJ1-2; 8 nucleotides align to TRBD1. The CDR3 length is 16 residues. Germline V gene sequence: CDR1 LNHDA, CDR2 SQIVND (reference sequence). V dropped 4 bases and J dropped 4; count of bases not matched to a gene: 11. The CDR3 reads CASSTTGADSPYGYTF. The CDR3 nucleotides are TGTGCCAGTAGTACGACAGGGGCCGACTCCCCCTATGGCTACACCTTC.

This sequence joins TRBV28 and TRBJ2-1; 9 positions match TRBD1. Germline lookup yields CDR1 MDHEN and CDR2 SYDVKM. Losses at the gene ends were 5 bases for V and 7 bases for J; bases not matched to a gene: 9. The CDR3 runs to 15 residues. In DNA form, the CDR3 reads TGTGCCAGCAGTCCTACAGGGGGCAGGAGGAATGAGCAGTTCTTC. Translating gives CASSPTGGRRNEQFF.

J is TRBJ1-2 and V is TRBV7-8; 10 nucleotides match TRBD1. CDR3 length equals 19 residues. V trimming: 2 bases; J trimming: 8 bases; junction bases outside the gene matches: 20. CDR1 is SGHVS, CDR2 FQNEAQ, per germline. The CDR3 region has the DNA TGTGCCAGCAGCTTAAGAGGAGCTGGGACAGGGGCCCACCTCCGAGGCTACACCTTC. Its translation is CASSLRGAGTGAHLRGYTF.

The J gene is TRBJ1-5, the V gene TRBV18; 9 bases agree with TRBD1. Germline trimming cut 4 bases from V and 9 bases from J; bases unmatched to any gene: 4. The CDR3 contains 13 residues. Germline loops: CDR1 KGHSH, CDR2 LQKENI. CDR3 coding DNA: TGTGCCAGCTCACAAGACAGGGGGTTGCCCCAGCATTTT. This sequence encodes CASSQDRGLPQHF.

The chain employs TRBV2 and TRBJ1-2; D is possibly TRBD1 (6 bases). Trimming removed 9 bases at V and 1 base at J, with 12 bases between. The CDR3 length is 13 residues. Germline CDR1 reads SNHLY; CDR2 reads FYNNEI. CDR3 region: CASSRDNNYGYTF. Written as DNA, the CDR3 is TGTGCCAGTTCCCGGGACAATAACTATGGCTACACCTTC.

The J gene is TRBJ2-3, the V gene TRBV7-3; 8 bases agree with TRBD2. CDR1 is SGHTA, CDR2 FQGTGA, per germline. The CDR3 spans 12 residues. Trimming at V came to 3 bases and at J to 8 bases, leaving 1 base not matched to a gene. The CDR3 loop is CASSFSGTTQYF. The CDR3 nucleotides are TGTGCCAGCAGCTTTAGCGGGACTACGCAGTATTTT. The whole variable domain, filled in from reference TRBV7-3 and TRBJ2-3, reads GAGVSQTPSNKVTEKGKYVELRCDPISGHTALYWYRQSLGQGPEFLIYFQGTGAADDSGLPNDRFFAVRPEGSVSTLKIQRTERGDSAVYLCASSFSGTTQYFGPGTRLTVL.

The J gene is TRBJ2-5, the V gene TRBV27; TRBD2 might be the D (5 bases). Germline V gene sequence: CDR1 MNHEY, CDR2 SMNVEV (reference sequence). CDR3 length: 16 amino acids. Trimming left V 5 bases short and J 4 bases short, with 20 bases between. The CDR3 protein is CASSRPPGILPETQYF. In nucleotides, the CDR3 is TGTGCCAGCAGTAGACCCCCGGGGATTTTGCCAGAGACCCAGTACTTC.

V usage is TRBV18 and J usage is TRBJ2-1, with unresolved D. Germline-derived CDR1 and CDR2 are KGHSH and LQKENI. The CDR3 runs to 15 residues. Trimming took 6 bases from V and 0 from J, leaving 12 bases between them. The CDR3 DNA follows: TGTGCCAGCTCGCCTCTAGAACCCTCCTACAATGAGCAGTTCTTC. Translation: CASSPLEPSYNEQFF.

In its sample, this clone was seen a few times. The rearrangement uses TRBV29-1 and TRBJ1-1, with a weak D call TRBD1 (6 bases). The germline CDR1 and CDR2 sequences are SQVTM and ANQGSEA. The CDR3 totals 13 residues. Trimming left V 7 bases short and J 4 bases short, with 16 bases between. CDR3 protein: CSANPGVPTEAFF. The CDR3 bases are TGCAGCGCCAACCCAGGGGTGCCCACTGAAGCTTTCTTT.